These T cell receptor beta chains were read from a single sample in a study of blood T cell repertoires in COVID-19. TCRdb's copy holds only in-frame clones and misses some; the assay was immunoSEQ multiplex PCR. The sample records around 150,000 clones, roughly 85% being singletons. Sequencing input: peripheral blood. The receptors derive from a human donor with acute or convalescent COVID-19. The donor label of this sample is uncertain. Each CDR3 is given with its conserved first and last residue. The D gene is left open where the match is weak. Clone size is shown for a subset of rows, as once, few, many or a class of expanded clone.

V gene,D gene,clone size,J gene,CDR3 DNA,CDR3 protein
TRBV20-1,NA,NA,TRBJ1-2,TGCAGTGCTAGTACCCCGGGAGAATGGAATGGCTACACCTTC,CSASTPGEWNGYTF
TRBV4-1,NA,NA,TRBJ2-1,TGCGCCAGCAGCCAAGGTGGAGTTTACAATGAGCAGTTCTTC,CASSQGGVYNEQFF
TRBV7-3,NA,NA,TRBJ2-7,TGTGCCAGCAGCTTATATGCAGCCTACGAGCAGTACTTC,CASSLYAAYEQYF
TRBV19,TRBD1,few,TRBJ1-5,TGTGCCAGTAGCACCCTCGCCGGGACAGGGGGCGGACAGCCCCAGCATTTT,CASSTLAGTGGGQPQHF
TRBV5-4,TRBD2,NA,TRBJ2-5,TGTGCCAGCACCCTCTCGGGAGGGACGGAGACCCAGTACTTC,CASTLSGGTETQYF
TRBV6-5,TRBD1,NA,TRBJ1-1,TGTGCCAGCACTCAAACCAGGACAGGGAGGGACGCTTTCTTT,CASTQTRTGRDAFF
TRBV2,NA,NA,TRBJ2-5,TGTGCCATCGAAGGGGAAGTGGAAGAGACCCAGTACTTC,CAIEGEVEETQYF
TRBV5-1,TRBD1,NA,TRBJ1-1,TGCGCCAGCAGGAACGGACAGGGGGTTTATGAAGCTTTCTTT,CASRNGQGVYEAFF
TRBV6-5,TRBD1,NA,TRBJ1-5,TGTGCCAGCAGTTACTCCTGGCAGGGGGGCAATCAGCCCCAGCATTTT,CASSYSWQGGNQPQHF
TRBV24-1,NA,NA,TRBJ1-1,TGTGCCACCAGGGACAGCATAAACACTGAAGCTTTCTTT,CATRDSINTEAFF
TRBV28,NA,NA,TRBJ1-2,TGTGCCAGCAGTATTACCGGGACAACTTATGGCTACACCTTC,CASSITGTTYGYTF
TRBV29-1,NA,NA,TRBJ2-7,TGCAGCGTTGAACGAGAGGGTTCCTACGAGCAGTACTTC,CSVEREGSYEQYF
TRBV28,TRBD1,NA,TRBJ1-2,TGTGCCAGCAGTTCAGGACAGGGAAACGGAGGCTACACCTTC,CASSSGQGNGGYTF
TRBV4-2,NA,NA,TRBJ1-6,TGTGCCAGCAGCCAGGCGGGACTGAGGGATTCACCCCTCCACTTT,CASSQAGLRDSPLHF
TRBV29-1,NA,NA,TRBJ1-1,TGCAGCGCCCACACAGGGAACACTGAAGCTTTCTTT,CSAHTGNTEAFF
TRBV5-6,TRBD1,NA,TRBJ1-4,TGTGCCAGCAGCTTTCGACAGGGAAGTGAAAAACTGTTTTTT,CASSFRQGSEKLFF
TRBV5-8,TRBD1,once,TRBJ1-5,TGTGCCAGCAGCTCGGGACAGGTGGGCAATCAGCCCCAGCATTTT,CASSSGQVGNQPQHF
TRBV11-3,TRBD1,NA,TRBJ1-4,TGTGCCAGCAGCTCTACCGGGACAGGGGGCGGAAAACTGTTTTTT,CASSSTGTGGGKLFF
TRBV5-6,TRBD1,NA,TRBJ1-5,TGTGCCAGCAGCTTGGGGGACAGCCCATATAGCAATCAGCCCCAGCATTTT,CASSLGDSPYSNQPQHF
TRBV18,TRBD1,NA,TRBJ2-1,TGTGCCAGCTCAATATCCGGGACAGGGTACAATGAGCAGTTCTTC,CASSISGTGYNEQFF
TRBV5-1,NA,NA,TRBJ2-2,TGCGCCAGCAGCTTGACCACAGGGATACGGACCGGGGAGCTGTTTTTT,CASSLTTGIRTGELFF
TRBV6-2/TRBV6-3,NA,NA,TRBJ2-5,TGTGCCAGCAGTTACCGGCAGACTGTCCAGTACTTC,CASSYRQTVQYF
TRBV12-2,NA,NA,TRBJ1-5,TGTGCAAGTCGCTTAGCGGGTGTGGGGAAGGAGGGCAATCAGCCCCAGCATTTT,CASRLAGVGKEGNQPQHF
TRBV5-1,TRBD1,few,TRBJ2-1,TGCGCCAGCAGCCCGGGACAGGGAGGGGGACACAATGAGCAGTTCTTC,CASSPGQGGGHNEQFF
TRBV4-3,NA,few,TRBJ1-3,TGCGCCAGCAGCCAAGGGGGAGTACGAAACACCATATATTTT,CASSQGGVRNTIYF
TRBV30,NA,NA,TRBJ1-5,TGTGCCTGGAGTGTAGGTCGAAGGGAGTATAGCAATCAGCCCCAGCATTTT,CAWSVGRREYSNQPQHF
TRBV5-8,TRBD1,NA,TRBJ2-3,TGTGCCAGCAGCCTCGGTAGGGGGCACTCACTGGATACGCAGTATTTT,CASSLGRGHSLDTQYF
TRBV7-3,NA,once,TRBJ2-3,TGTGCCAGCAGCAGTTCCCCCCCCAGGTTTTTCACAGATACGCAGTATTTT,CASSSSPPRFFTDTQYF
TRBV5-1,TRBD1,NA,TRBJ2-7,TGCGCCAGCAGCTTGGATAGGACAGGACCCTACGAGCAGTACTTC,CASSLDRTGPYEQYF
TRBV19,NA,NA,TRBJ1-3,TGTGCCAGCAGTTTAGGAATACAATCTTACTCTGGAAACACCATATATTTT,CASSLGIQSYSGNTIYF
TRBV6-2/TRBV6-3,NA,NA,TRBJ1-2,TGTGCCAGCAGTTACATGGGGCGGAACTATGGCTACACCTTC,CASSYMGRNYGYTF
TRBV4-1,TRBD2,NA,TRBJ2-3,TGCGCCAGCAGTCCTAGCGGGGGTGGGACAGATACGCAGTATTTT,CASSPSGGGTDTQYF
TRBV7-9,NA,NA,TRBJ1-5,TGTGCCAGCAGCTTGACGGGGCAGCCCCAGCATTTT,CASSLTGQPQHF
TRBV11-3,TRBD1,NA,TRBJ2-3,TGTGCCAGCAGCTTAGATACAGGGGGCGGGACGCAGTATTTT,CASSLDTGGGTQYF
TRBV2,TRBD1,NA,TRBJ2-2,TGTGCCAGCAGTGGGGACAGCTCGAGGAACACCGGGGAGCTGTTTTTT,CASSGDSSRNTGELFF
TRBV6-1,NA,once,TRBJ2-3,TGTGCCAGCAGTGAAGACCGACATTTAGGCACAGATACGCAGTATTTT,CASSEDRHLGTDTQYF
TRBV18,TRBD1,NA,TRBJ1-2,TGTGCCAGCTCAGGACAGGGGCCGGGGTCCTATGGCTACACCTTC,CASSGQGPGSYGYTF
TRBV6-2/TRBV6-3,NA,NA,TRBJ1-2,TGTGCCAGCAGTTCCACGGGGGGCGCGAACTATGGCTACACCTTC,CASSSTGGANYGYTF
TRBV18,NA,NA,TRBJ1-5,TGTGCCAGTTCAATGAAGGACAGCCTCAATCAGCCCCAGCATTTT,CASSMKDSLNQPQHF
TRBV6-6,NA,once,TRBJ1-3,TGTGCCAGCAGTTATGGTCTTCCTAGAGGAAACACCATATATTTT,CASSYGLPRGNTIYF
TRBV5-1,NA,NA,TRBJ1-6,TGCGCCAGCAGCTTGGTTCTGAATTCACCCCTCCACTTT,CASSLVLNSPLHF
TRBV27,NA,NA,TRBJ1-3,TGTGCCAGCAGTGAAGACAGAATAGGGAACACCATATATTTT,CASSEDRIGNTIYF
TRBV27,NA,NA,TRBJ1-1,TGTGCCAGCAGTTCCATCCATCCAGGTGGCACTGAAGCTTTCTTT,CASSSIHPGGTEAFF
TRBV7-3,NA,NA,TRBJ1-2,TGTGCCAGCAGCTTAAGTTCAGGGAATGGCTACACCTTC,CASSLSSGNGYTF
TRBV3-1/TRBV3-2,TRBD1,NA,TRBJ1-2,TGTGCCAGCAACAGACAGGGGCATGGCTACACCTTC,CASNRQGHGYTF
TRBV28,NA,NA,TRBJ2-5,TGTGCCAGCAGTTTATGGCAGGAAGAGACCCAGTACTTC,CASSLWQEETQYF
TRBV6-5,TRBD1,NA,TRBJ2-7,TGTGCCAGTTCAGGGGGCTACGAGCAGTACTTC,CASSGGYEQYF